These 8 T cell receptor beta chains were sequenced from one sample in a study of response to subunit inactivated influenza vaccine. A single record per CDR3 protein comes from TCRdb applying MiXCR to the RT-PCR reads. Of about 650,000 distinct CDR3 sequences detected, 15% to 19% appear once; the ten largest clones hold around a tenth. Sequencing used PBMCs from blood, obtained about 12 days after vaccination. These receptors were collected from a middle-aged man who received an inactivated influenza vaccine.

This clonotype turned up a few times. The rearrangement links TRBV20-1 to TRBJ2-7; D uncertain. The CDR3 runs to 14 residues. The V end was cut by 0 bases, the J end by 0 bases, with 9 bases between. CDR1 and CDR2 (germline): DFQATT, SNEGSKA (reference sequence). CDR3 nucleotide sequence: TGCAGTGCTAGAGAAATAACAGACTCCTACGAGCAGTACTTC. Its translation: CSAREITDSYEQYF.

As regards this clonotype: The junction does not match germline at one end; this may be a read error. J is TRBJ1-6 and V is TRBV5-1, with D unclear. The CDR3 is 16 residues long. Germline values: CDR1 SGHRS, CDR2 YFSETQ. The DNA for the CDR3 is TGCGCCACCAGCCTATCCGGGGAGGGAAGGAATTCACCCCTCCACTTT. This translates into CATSLSGEGRNSPLHF.

The J gene is TRBJ1-4, the V gene TRBV4-2; TRBD1 aligns across 7 bases. Trimming took 3 bases from V and 5 from J; bases not matched to a gene: 12. Germline lookup yields CDR1 LGHNA and CDR2 YNFKEQ. The CDR3 contains 17 residues. The DNA for the CDR3 is TGTGCCAGCAGCCAGTCGGCAAGGACAGGCGGAAATGAAAAACTGTTTTTT. It translates to CASSQSARTGGNEKLFF.

This clonotype was seen a handful of times. CDR3 bases: TGTGCCACCAGCAGACTAATACAGGGAGGCGAAAAACTGTTTTTT. This translates into CATSRLIQGGEKLFF. The chain has TRBV15 and TRBJ1-4; tentatively, D is TRBD1 (6 bases). CDR1 LNHNV and CDR2 YYDKDF come from the germline V gene (reference sequence). The CDR3 sequence is 15 residues long. Trimming left V 2 bases short and J 8 bases short, with 15 bases between.

This clonotype has at least ten counts. The J gene is TRBJ2-3, the V gene TRBV7-2; D remains unclear. The V gene lost 2 bases and the J gene lost 5 bases, with 5 bases spanning the gap. The CDR3 consists of 12 residues. Germline assignment: CDR1 SGHTA and CDR2 FQGNSA. The CDR3 spells CASSLYIDTQYF. DNA for the CDR3: TGTGCCAGCAGCTTATATATAGATACGCAGTATTTT.

The chain is built from TRBV6-2 or TRBV6-3 and TRBJ2-1; no definite D call. Germline V CDR1 and CDR2: MNHEY, SVGEGT. V was shortened by 2 bases and J by 9 bases, with 11 bases between the two germline ends. This CDR3 has 13 residues. CDR3 nucleotides: TGTGCCAGCAGTTACGGGCGTACAAGTGAGCAGTTCTTC. It codes for CASSYGRTSEQFF.

In its sample, this clonotype was seen a few times. The V call is TRBV6-1, the J call TRBJ2-3, with 7 positions matching TRBD1. J lost 6 bases, V lost 4 bases, and 19 bases had no gene match. The CDR3 length is 18 residues. The V gene's germline CDR1 is MNHNS and CDR2 SASEGT. The CDR3 is CASSAPPGKGAPADTQYF. CDR3 nucleotides: TGTGCCAGCAGTGCCCCCCCGGGGAAGGGGGCGCCGGCGGATACGCAGTATTTT.

In its sample, this clonotype was seen a few times. V gene TRBV3-1 combines with J gene TRBJ1-2; D is unclear. Trimming took 0 bases from V and 5 from J, leaving 13 bases between them. The CDR3 is made up of 15 amino acids. CDR1 and CDR2 (germline): LGHDT, YNNKEL (reference sequence). CDR3 sequence: CASSQESVIGYGYTF. DNA of the CDR3: TGTGCCAGCAGCCAAGAGAGCGTCATAGGGTATGGCTACACCTTC.